The rows below give T cell receptor beta chains drawn from one sample of a study of blood T cell repertoires in COVID-19. The repertoire was sequenced with immunoSEQ multiplex PCR; TCRdb's copy has only in-frame clones and lacks some. Seen here are around 150,000 clones, roughly 90% observed once, and the top ten hold about 6.3%. Material: PBMCs or T cells enriched from blood (not recorded which). All receptors derive from a woman aged 45-60 years who had recovered from COVID-19. CDR3s include the opening cysteine and the closing phenylalanine or tryptophan. The order of the fields is CDR3 protein, V gene.

CDR3 protein: CASWTGWRETQYF; V gene: TRBV10-1
CDR3 protein: CASSQGDNRPDTQYF; V gene: TRBV3-1/TRBV3-2
CDR3 protein: CASSRRGPLDNQPQHF; V gene: TRBV18
CDR3 protein: CASSIRDSYQPQHF; V gene: TRBV19
CDR3 protein: CASSIGGQGAYEQYF; V gene: TRBV19
CDR3 protein: CASSYTGTGELFF; V gene: TRBV6-5
CDR3 protein: CASSLGTGRTYEQYF; V gene: TRBV11-3
CDR3 protein: CASSLRRGLSYEQYF; V gene: TRBV7-9
CDR3 protein: CASSLEGHEQYF; V gene: TRBV7-9
CDR3 protein: CASRIKEGLGYEKLFF; V gene: TRBV19
CDR3 protein: CASSPRQGMNTEAFF; V gene: TRBV11-1
CDR3 protein: CASSPQGFGQPQHF; V gene: TRBV19
CDR3 protein: CASGIGTAGNTIYF; V gene: TRBV27
CDR3 protein: CASSPSPGGVNSPLHF; V gene: TRBV9
CDR3 protein: CASTGLQRYYNSPLHF; V gene: TRBV2
CDR3 protein: CASSLVGQGPKETQYF; V gene: TRBV7-9
CDR3 protein: CASTGVGGTEAFF; V gene: TRBV25-1
CDR3 protein: CASSRDRQSQNEKLFF; V gene: TRBV4-1
CDR3 protein: CASSMGTGSWYEQYF; V gene: TRBV19
CDR3 protein: CASTLIDGGELFF; V gene: TRBV12-3/TRBV12-4
CDR3 protein: CASSQGTAYGYTF; V gene: TRBV4-3
CDR3 protein: CASSSGLSTDTQYF; V gene: TRBV7-3
CDR3 protein: CASSLRATGNEKLFF; V gene: TRBV11-3
CDR3 protein: CASSPGQGTDTQYF; V gene: TRBV18
CDR3 protein: CASSQAHSQETQYF; V gene: TRBV4-2
CDR3 protein: CASSRQSPGLAGGGGNHEQFF; V gene: TRBV6-6
CDR3 protein: CASSPRGARDEQFF; V gene: TRBV11-3
CDR3 protein: CASSALLAGGYSSYNEQFF; V gene: TRBV6-1
CDR3 protein: CASSFGTGGINSPLHF; V gene: TRBV5-1
CDR3 protein: CASSPGGGYEQYF; V gene: TRBV19
CDR3 protein: CASSLAASGMQYF; V gene: TRBV7-9
CDR3 protein: CASSDRGNQPQHF; V gene: TRBV7-9
CDR3 protein: CASSAPLRRGTEAFF; V gene: TRBV5-1
CDR3 protein: CASSSETGTSNFF; V gene: TRBV7-2
CDR3 protein: CASSLTLAGTEAFF; V gene: TRBV5-5
CDR3 protein: CAIRGTGVKQYF; V gene: TRBV10-3
CDR3 protein: CASSHQQGSSGNTIYF; V gene: TRBV2
CDR3 protein: CASSPGREYGYTF; V gene: TRBV19
CDR3 protein: CASSLGSGVADTQYF; V gene: TRBV5-1
CDR3 protein: CASSPDGGRGEKLFF; V gene: TRBV18
CDR3 protein: CASRLMVDRGRAEAFF; V gene: TRBV5-5
CDR3 protein: CASTGQGDYGYTF; V gene: TRBV6-5
CDR3 protein: CASSLGQGFSEQYF; V gene: TRBV11-3
CDR3 protein: CASSRNGGSETQYF; V gene: TRBV7-9
CDR3 protein: CASSLRGGAGNTIYF; V gene: TRBV3-1/TRBV3-2
CDR3 protein: CASSEAGRGPQETQYF; V gene: TRBV2
CDR3 protein: CASSQFQTYEQYF; V gene: TRBV3-1/TRBV3-2
CDR3 protein: CASSLGPGQGIYEQYF; V gene: TRBV11-1
CDR3 protein: CASSQAGGAVPEQFF; V gene: TRBV4-3
CDR3 protein: CASSPTGLITEAFF; V gene: TRBV2
CDR3 protein: CASSPRTGGLEAFF; V gene: TRBV27
CDR3 protein: CASSIQGSETQYF; V gene: TRBV19
CDR3 protein: CASSVAGTGDYEQYF; V gene: TRBV9